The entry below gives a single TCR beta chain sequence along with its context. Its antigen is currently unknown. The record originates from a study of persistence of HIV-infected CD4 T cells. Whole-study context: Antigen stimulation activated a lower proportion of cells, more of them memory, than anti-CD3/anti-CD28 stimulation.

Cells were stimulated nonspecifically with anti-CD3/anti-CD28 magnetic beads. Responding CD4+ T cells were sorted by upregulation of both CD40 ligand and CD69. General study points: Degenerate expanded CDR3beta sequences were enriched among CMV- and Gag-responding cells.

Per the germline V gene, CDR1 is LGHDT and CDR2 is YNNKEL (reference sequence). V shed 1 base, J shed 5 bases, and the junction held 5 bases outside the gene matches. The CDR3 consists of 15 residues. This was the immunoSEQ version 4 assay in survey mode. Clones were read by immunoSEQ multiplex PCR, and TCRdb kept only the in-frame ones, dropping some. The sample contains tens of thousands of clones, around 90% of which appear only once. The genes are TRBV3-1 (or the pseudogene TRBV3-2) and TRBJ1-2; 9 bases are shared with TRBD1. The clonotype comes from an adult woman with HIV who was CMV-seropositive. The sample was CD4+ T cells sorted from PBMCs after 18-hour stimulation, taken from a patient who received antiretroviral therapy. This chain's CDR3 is CASSQADRGGYGYTF. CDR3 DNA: TGTGCCAGCAGCCAAGCGGACAGGGGAGGATATGGCTACACCTTC.